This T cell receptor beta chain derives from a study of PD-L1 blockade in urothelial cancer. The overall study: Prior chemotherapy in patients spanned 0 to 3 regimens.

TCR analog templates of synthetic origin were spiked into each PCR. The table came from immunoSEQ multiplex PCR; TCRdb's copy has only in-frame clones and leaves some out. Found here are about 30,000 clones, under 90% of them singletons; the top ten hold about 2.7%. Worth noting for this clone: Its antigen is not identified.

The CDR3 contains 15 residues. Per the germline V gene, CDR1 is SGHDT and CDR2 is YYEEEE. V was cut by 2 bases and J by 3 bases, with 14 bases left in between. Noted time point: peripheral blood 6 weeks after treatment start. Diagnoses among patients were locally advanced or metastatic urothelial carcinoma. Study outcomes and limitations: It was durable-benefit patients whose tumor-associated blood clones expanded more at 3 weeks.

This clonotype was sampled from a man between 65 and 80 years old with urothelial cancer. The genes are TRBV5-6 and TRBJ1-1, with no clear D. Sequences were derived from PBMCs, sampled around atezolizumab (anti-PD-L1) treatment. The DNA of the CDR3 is TGTGCCAGCAGCTTTAGATTTGGTCGGGACACTGAAGCTTTCTTT. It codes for CASSFRFGRDTEAFF.